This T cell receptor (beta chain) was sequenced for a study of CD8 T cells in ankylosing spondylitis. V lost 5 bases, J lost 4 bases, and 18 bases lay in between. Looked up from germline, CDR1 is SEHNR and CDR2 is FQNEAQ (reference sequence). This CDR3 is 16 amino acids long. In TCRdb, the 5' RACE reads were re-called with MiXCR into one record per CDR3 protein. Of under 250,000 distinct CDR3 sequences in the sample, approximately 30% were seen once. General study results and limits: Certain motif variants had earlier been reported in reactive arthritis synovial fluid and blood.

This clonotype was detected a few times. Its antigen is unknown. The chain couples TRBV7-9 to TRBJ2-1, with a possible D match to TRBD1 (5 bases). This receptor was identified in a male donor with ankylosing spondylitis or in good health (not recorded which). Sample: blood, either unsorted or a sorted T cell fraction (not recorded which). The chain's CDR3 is CASSDTDLDTYNEQFF. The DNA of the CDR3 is TGTGCCAGCAGCGACACAGATCTGGACACTTACAATGAGCAGTTCTTC.